These T cell receptor beta chains were read from a single sample in a study of beta chain features in type 1 diabetes. Repertoires were generated with immunoSEQ multiplex PCR, while TCRdb's copy carries only in-frame clones and drops some. The profile shows 680,000 or so clones, 15% of them singletons. Sequencing was performed on naive CD4+ T cells from blood. The receptors derive from a young man in good health. The CDR3 runs from the conserved cysteine through the conserved F or W. Fields, in order: CDR3 protein, CDR3 DNA, D gene, V gene, clone size, CDR3 length, J gene. The D gene is left open where the match is weak. Clone size is not always given. Where it is, it says once, few, many or a class for expanded clones.

CASSPGVLNTEAFF | TGTGCCAGCAGTCCCGGGGTGCTGAACACTGAAGCTTTCTTT | . | TRBV7-2 | . | 14 | TRBJ1-1
CASSQARDRGTREAFF | TGTGCCAGCAGCCAGGCCCGGGACAGGGGGACTCGGGAAGCTTTCTTT | TRBD1 | TRBV4-2 | few | 16 | TRBJ1-1
CASSLDRGQPQHF | TGTGCCAGCAGCCTAGACAGGGGACAGCCCCAGCATTTT | TRBD1 | TRBV7-9 | few | 13 | TRBJ1-5
CASFRLGSYEQYF | TGTGCCAGCTTCCGACTAGGGTCCTACGAGCAGTACTTC | . | TRBV11-2 | . | 13 | TRBJ2-7
CASRILGQGRETQYF | TGTGCCAGCAGGATTTTGGGACAGGGTAGAGAGACCCAGTACTTC | TRBD1 | TRBV28 | . | 15 | TRBJ2-5
CASSEGAAGFGTQYF | TGTGCCAGCAGCGAGGGGGCAGCGGGGTTTGGGACCCAGTACTTC | . | TRBV5-4 | . | 15 | TRBJ2-5
CASSAPGQENTGELFF | TGTGCCAGCAGCGCCCCGGGACAGGAGAACACCGGGGAGCTGTTTTTT | TRBD1 | TRBV9 | . | 16 | TRBJ2-2
CASSFPGGRYQETQYF | TGTGCCAGCAGCTTTCCAGGCGGGAGGTACCAAGAGACCCAGTACTTC | TRBD2 | TRBV5-4 | . | 16 | TRBJ2-5
CASSVMPAGEIGEQFF | TGTGCCAGCAGCGTTATGCCGGCGGGAGAAATTGGTGAGCAGTTCTTC | TRBD2 | TRBV9 | few | 16 | TRBJ2-1
CASTPGQGVGAFF | TGTGCCAGCACTCCGGGACAGGGCGTTGGCGCTTTCTTT | TRBD1 | TRBV6-5 | . | 13 | TRBJ1-1
CASSPTGTGYTF | TGTGCCAGCAGCCCAACAGGGACAGGCTACACCTTC | . | TRBV4-2 | few | 12 | TRBJ1-2
CAWRAPGGGSNYGYTF | TGTGCCTGGAGAGCACCGGGTGGTGGCAGCAACTATGGCTACACCTTC | . | TRBV30 | . | 16 | TRBJ1-2
CASSPNVAGTGKNIQYF | TGTGCCAGCTCACCAAACGTCGCGGGGACCGGCAAAAACATTCAGTACTTC | . | TRBV18 | once | 17 | TRBJ2-4
CSVSSQVGPYEQYF | TGCAGCGTATCCTCCCAGGTAGGACCCTACGAGCAGTACTTC | . | TRBV29-1 | . | 14 | TRBJ2-7
CASSLIVREKLFF | TGTGCCAGCAGCCTAATTGTTCGTGAAAAACTGTTTTTT | . | TRBV5-6 | once | 13 | TRBJ1-4
CASSLASDTQYF | TGTGCCAGCAGCTTAGCGTCAGATACGCAGTATTTT | . | TRBV7-8 | . | 12 | TRBJ2-3
CASSNSIAVAAGQFF | TGTGCCAGCAGCAACTCCATAGCGGTAGCAGCTGGGCAGTTCTTC | . | TRBV9 | . | 15 | TRBJ2-1
CASSLTEYTGELFF | TGCGCCAGCAGCCTGACGGAGTACACCGGGGAGCTGTTTTTT | . | TRBV4-1 | once | 14 | TRBJ2-2
CASSGQGRNGELFF | TGTGCCAGTAGCGGACAGGGTAGAAACGGGGAGCTGTTTTTT | TRBD1 | TRBV19 | few | 14 | TRBJ2-2
CATRGTGGGYTF | TGTGCCACCCGTGGGACAGGGGGTGGCTACACCTTC | TRBD1 | TRBV4-2 | few | 12 | TRBJ1-2
CASREVAKNIQYF | TGTGCCAGCAGAGAGGTTGCCAAAAACATTCAGTACTTC | . | TRBV6-5 | . | 13 | TRBJ2-4
CASSSIDGAYNEQFF | TGTGCCAGCAGCTCCATCGACGGGGCCTACAATGAGCAGTTCTTC | . | TRBV5-4 | . | 15 | TRBJ2-1
CASSALGGYTF | TGTGCCAGCAGCGCCCTGGGTGGCTACACCTTC | . | TRBV5-6 | . | 11 | TRBJ1-2
CASSVVPTPTSGYTDTQYF | TGTGCCAGCAGCGTAGTTCCCACCCCCACTAGCGGGTACACAGATACGCAGTATTTT | TRBD2 | TRBV9 | . | 19 | TRBJ2-3
CASSLADSYEQYF | TGTGCCAGCTCGCTAGCGGACTCCTACGAGCAGTACTTC | TRBD2 | TRBV18 | few | 13 | TRBJ2-7
CASSLEAGTGIQPQHF | TGTGCCAGCAGCCTCGAGGCCGGGACAGGAATTCAGCCCCAGCATTTT | TRBD1 | TRBV7-6 | . | 16 | TRBJ1-5
CASSSRPGKGGNQPQHF | TGTGCCAGCTCATCCCGACCGGGAAAAGGGGGCAATCAGCCCCAGCATTTT | . | TRBV18 | few | 17 | TRBJ1-5
CSAYSEGGYTF | TGCAGTGCTTACAGTGAAGGGGGCTACACCTTC | . | TRBV20-1 | few | 11 | TRBJ1-2
CASSPDYQQYF | TGTGCCAGCAGCCCGGACTATCAGCAGTACTTC | . | TRBV7-8 | . | 11 | TRBJ2-7
CASSLAGANVLTF | TGTGCCAGCAGCTTAGCTGGGGCCAACGTCCTGACTTTC | . | TRBV7-2 | . | 13 | TRBJ2-6
CSVERQRLGAANYGYTF | TGCAGCGTTGAACGTCAGAGGCTCGGGGCCGCAAACTATGGCTACACCTTC | . | TRBV29-1 | . | 17 | TRBJ1-2
CASSSMAGEATEAFF | TGTGCCAGCTCGTCCATGGCGGGGGAAGCGACTGAAGCTTTCTTT | . | TRBV18 | few | 15 | TRBJ1-1
CASSRDSLGKNIQYF | TGTGCCAGCAGCCGGGACAGCCTAGGCAAAAACATTCAGTACTTC | TRBD1 | TRBV28 | few | 15 | TRBJ2-4
CASSFSREYYEQFF | TGTGCCAGCAGTTTTTCGCGGGAGTACTATGAGCAGTTCTTC | TRBD2 | TRBV27 | . | 14 | TRBJ2-1
CSARTPEQYF | TGCAGTGCTAGGACTCCCGAGCAGTACTTC | . | TRBV20-1 | . | 10 | TRBJ2-7
CASSPGLAGGENIQYF | TGTGCCAGCAGCCCAGGTCTAGCGGGAGGAGAAAACATTCAGTACTTC | TRBD2 | TRBV7-3 | few | 16 | TRBJ2-4
CASSVDRGETQYF | TGTGCCAGTAGTGTTGACAGAGGGGAGACCCAGTACTTC | . | TRBV19 | few | 13 | TRBJ2-5
CASSFAGTANYGYTF | TGTGCCAGCAGCTTCGCTGGGACGGCTAACTATGGCTACACCTTC | . | TRBV11-2 | few | 15 | TRBJ1-2
CASSQDGHRTDTQYF | TGCGCCAGCAGCCAAGATGGCCACCGCACAGATACGCAGTATTTT | . | TRBV4-3 | . | 15 | TRBJ2-3
CASGYSGETKNIQYF | TGCGCCAGCGGATACTCCGGGGAGACCAAAAACATTCAGTACTTC | . | TRBV5-1 | few | 15 | TRBJ2-4
CASSPEGGRELFF | TGTGCCAGCAGCCCGGAAGGCGGCAGAGAACTGTTTTTT | . | TRBV7-7 | few | 13 | TRBJ1-4
CGPTDTDTQYF | TGCGGGCCAACAGACACAGATACGCAGTATTTT | . | TRBV20-1 | few | 11 | TRBJ2-3
CASSSGGPPSYEQYF | TGCGCCAGCAGCTCCGGGGGGCCGCCGTCCTACGAGCAGTACTTC | . | TRBV5-1 | . | 15 | TRBJ2-7
CASSPEGLAPNADTQYF | TGTGCCAGCAGCCCAGAGGGACTAGCGCCGAACGCAGATACGCAGTATTTT | TRBD2 | TRBV9 | few | 17 | TRBJ2-3
CASSLGGAYNEQFF | TGTGCCAGCAGTTTGGGGGGTGCCTACAATGAGCAGTTCTTC | . | TRBV28 | . | 14 | TRBJ2-1